What follows is one T cell receptor beta chain and its context. Antigen unknown. One end of the junction is discordant with germline, which a read error may explain. The study co-extracted DNA and RNA from 20-30 mg of unsorted bulk tissue. No patient had received treatment, and all had chronic HBV infection. Samples were taken from five separate regions of every tumor. This specimen comes from a study of tumor-infiltrating lymphocytes in primary liver carcinoma. This CDR3 has 15 amino acids. The study, taken as a whole, reports: Overlap between tumor regions exceeded overlap of tumor with adjacent tissue or blood.

Synthesis of TCR beta cDNA was carried out from approximately 500 ng total RNA with a constant-region primer. Generation of the TCR beta libraries relied on three nested multiplex PCR rounds using slightly modified ARM-PCR. Each of the first two PCR rounds ran approximately 9 cycles with TRBV1-TRBV30 forward and C-beta reverse primers. TCRdb re-called the multiplex PCR reads with MiXCR, one entry per CDR3 protein. The sample shows some 100,000 distinct CDR3 sequences, about 62% of them seen only once. Specimen: liver tumor tissue from sampling region 2. The subset is: tumor region T2, inferior pole. The clonotype originates from a woman in her sixties with primary liver carcinoma and hepatitis B virus infection. The genes are TRBV12-3 or TRBV12-4 and TRBJ2-3; 8 bases map to TRBD2. The CDR3 sequence is CAISGGTRVGDTQYF. CDR3 bases: TGTGCCATCAGTGGCGGGACTAGAGTTGGAGATACGCAGTATTTT.